This TCR beta chain appears in the sequencing data of a study of shared clonotypes between healthy human individuals. The germline CDR1 and CDR2 sequences are SGHDT and YYEEEE. The CDR3 consists of 14 residues. Trimming took 0 bases from V and 6 from J, leaving 10 bases between them. This table comes from immunoSEQ multiplex PCR, and its TCRdb copy is limited to in-frame clones, with some not included. The sample has some 1.4 million clones; roughly 96% are singletons. Nashville, Tennessee was home to all donors, each a Caucasian adult. The study's findings and limits: The study found lower generation probabilities in non-shared clonotypes than in those shared by all four donors.

Comment on this clone: Its target is unknown.

The specimen sequenced was naive CD4+ T cells sorted from blood. Described subset: CD45RA+ positively selected. The rearrangement joins TRBV5-6 to TRBJ1-5, with unresolved D. This receptor was obtained from a young man in good health. The CDR3 is CASSLGSVIQPQHF. CDR3 nucleotides: TGTGCCAGCAGCTTGGGGTCGGTCATTCAGCCCCAGCATTTT.